A selection of T cell receptor beta chains follows, all from one sample in a study of OX40 agonist ivuxolimab in advanced cancers. The protocol was immunoSEQ multiplex PCR, while the TCRdb copy is restricted to in-frame clones and leaves out a portion. The sample has more than 50,000 clones, more than 75% seen once. Sequencing was performed on CD4+ or CD8+ T cells sorted from blood, taken in a trial of the OX40 agonist ivuxolimab. These receptors were taken from an adult with an advanced solid tumor such as melanoma, head and neck, liver or kidney cancer. CDR3s include the opening cysteine and the closing phenylalanine or tryptophan. D genes are given only for firm matches. Not all rows give a size; the values are once, few, many and, for expanded clones, a class.

cdr3_length,v_call,clone_size,j_call,d_call,cdr3_nt,cdr3_aa
16,TRBV7-3,NA,TRBJ2-3,NA,TGTGCCAGCAGCTTAAGGGCCCCGGGGTCAAGAGATACGCAGTATTTT,CASSLRAPGSRDTQYF
14,TRBV5-4,NA,TRBJ1-2,TRBD1,TGTGCCAGCAGCGGGCAGACAGGGAACTATGGCTACACCTTC,CASSGQTGNYGYTF
13,TRBV30,NA,TRBJ1-5,NA,TGTGCCTGGACATGGGGGAGCAATCAGCCCCAGCATTTT,CAWTWGSNQPQHF
16,TRBV5-8,NA,TRBJ2-3,NA,TGTGCCAGCAGCTCCCAAGTGGGCCGTAGCACAGATACGCAGTATTTT,CASSSQVGRSTDTQYF
14,TRBV7-6,NA,TRBJ2-7,TRBD2,TGTGCCAGCAGCCAGACTGGGGGGGGGTACGAGCAGTACTTC,CASSQTGGGYEQYF
14,TRBV5-4,once,TRBJ2-2,NA,TGTGCCAGCAGCCCGAGGGAGAACACCGGGGAGCTGTTTTTT,CASSPRENTGELFF
15,TRBV28,NA,TRBJ2-1,NA,TGTGCCAGCAGTTTATTTACGGAAATTAACAATGAGCAGTTCTTC,CASSLFTEINNEQFF
13,TRBV7-9,NA,TRBJ1-6,NA,TGTGCCAGCAGCTTAAACGTCGGATCACCCCTCCACTTT,CASSLNVGSPLHF
17,TRBV7-9,NA,TRBJ2-1,TRBD2,TGTGCCAGCAGCTTAGTCCCACTAGCGGGATACTACAATGAGCAGTTCTTC,CASSLVPLAGYYNEQFF
15,TRBV29-1,NA,TRBJ2-5,TRBD2,TGCAGCGTCTTTCGGACTAGCGGGAGGGAAGAGACCCAGTACTTC,CSVFRTSGREETQYF
11,TRBV19,NA,TRBJ1-2,NA,TGTGCCAGTAGTTTAGGGGAAAGCTACACCTTC,CASSLGESYTF
16,TRBV5-1,NA,TRBJ1-4,TRBD1,TGCGCCAGCAGCGCGGGACAGTTATGGTATAATGAAAAACTGTTTTTT,CASSAGQLWYNEKLFF
15,TRBV2,NA,TRBJ2-7,TRBD2,TGTGCCAGCAGTGACCTCCGGGCCCTTAGCGGGGGGCAGTACTTC,CASSDLRALSGGQYF